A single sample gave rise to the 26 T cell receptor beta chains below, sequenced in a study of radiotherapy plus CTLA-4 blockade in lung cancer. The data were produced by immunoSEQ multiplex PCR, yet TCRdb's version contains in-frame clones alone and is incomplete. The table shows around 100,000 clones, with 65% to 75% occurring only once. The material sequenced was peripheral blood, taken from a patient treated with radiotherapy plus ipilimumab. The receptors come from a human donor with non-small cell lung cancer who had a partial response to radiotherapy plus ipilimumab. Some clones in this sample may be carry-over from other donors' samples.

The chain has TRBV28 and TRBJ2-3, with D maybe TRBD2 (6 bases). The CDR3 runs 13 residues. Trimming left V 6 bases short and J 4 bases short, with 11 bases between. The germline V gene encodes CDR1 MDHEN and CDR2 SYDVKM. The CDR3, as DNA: TGTGCCAGCAGGACGAGCGGGTCAGATACGCAGTATTTT. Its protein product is CASRTSGSDTQYF.

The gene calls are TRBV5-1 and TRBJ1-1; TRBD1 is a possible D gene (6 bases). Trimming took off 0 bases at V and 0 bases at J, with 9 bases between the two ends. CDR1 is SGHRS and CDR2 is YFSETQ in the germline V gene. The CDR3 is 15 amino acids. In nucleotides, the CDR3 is TGCGCCAGCAGCTTGGCCGGGACACTGAACACTGAAGCTTTCTTT. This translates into CASSLAGTLNTEAFF.

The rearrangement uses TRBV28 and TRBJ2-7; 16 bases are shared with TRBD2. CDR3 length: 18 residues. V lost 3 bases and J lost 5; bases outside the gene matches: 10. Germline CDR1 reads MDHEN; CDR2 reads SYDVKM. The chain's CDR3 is CASSFPPGLAGGPHEQYF. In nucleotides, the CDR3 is TGTGCCAGCAGTTTCCCCCCGGGACTAGCGGGAGGGCCCCACGAGCAGTACTTC.

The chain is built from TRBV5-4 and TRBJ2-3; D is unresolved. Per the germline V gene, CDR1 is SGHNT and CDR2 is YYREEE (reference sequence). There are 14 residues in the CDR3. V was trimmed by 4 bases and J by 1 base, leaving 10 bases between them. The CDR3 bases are TGTGCCAGCAGCCCCTTCCCGGGCACAGATACGCAGTATTTT. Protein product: CASSPFPGTDTQYF.

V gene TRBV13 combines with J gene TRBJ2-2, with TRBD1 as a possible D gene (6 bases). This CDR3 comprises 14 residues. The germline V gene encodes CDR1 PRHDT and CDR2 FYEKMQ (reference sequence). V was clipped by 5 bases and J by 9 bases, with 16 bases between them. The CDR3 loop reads CASSHDRLIRELFF. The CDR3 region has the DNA TGTGCCAGCAGCCACGACAGGCTGATAAGGGAGCTGTTTTTT.

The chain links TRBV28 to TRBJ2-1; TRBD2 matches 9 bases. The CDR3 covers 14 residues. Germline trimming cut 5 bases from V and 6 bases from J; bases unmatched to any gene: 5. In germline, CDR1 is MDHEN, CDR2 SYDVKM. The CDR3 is CASSRGGASNEQFF. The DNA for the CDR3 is TGTGCCAGCAGTCGCGGGGGGGCGAGCAATGAGCAGTTCTTC.

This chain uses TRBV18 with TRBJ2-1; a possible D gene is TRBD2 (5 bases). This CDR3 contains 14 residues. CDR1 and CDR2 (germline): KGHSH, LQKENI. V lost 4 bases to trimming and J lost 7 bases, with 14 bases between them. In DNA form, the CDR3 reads TGTGCCAGCTCACAGAACCGGGATCCAAATGAGCAGTTCTTC. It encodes CASSQNRDPNEQFF.

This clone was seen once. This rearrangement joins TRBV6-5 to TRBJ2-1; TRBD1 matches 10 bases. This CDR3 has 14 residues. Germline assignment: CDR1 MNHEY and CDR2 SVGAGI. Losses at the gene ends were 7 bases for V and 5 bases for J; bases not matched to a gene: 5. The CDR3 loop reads CASIRQGAHNEQFF. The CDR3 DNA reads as TGTGCCAGCATCCGACAGGGGGCACACAATGAGCAGTTCTTC.

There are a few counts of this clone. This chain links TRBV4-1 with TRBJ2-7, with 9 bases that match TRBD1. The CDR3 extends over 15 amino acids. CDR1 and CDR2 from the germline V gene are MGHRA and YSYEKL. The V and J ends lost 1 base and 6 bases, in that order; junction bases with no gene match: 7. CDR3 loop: CASSQVTGGVSEQYF. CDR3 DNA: TGCGCCAGCAGCCAAGTTACAGGGGGCGTATCCGAGCAGTACTTC.

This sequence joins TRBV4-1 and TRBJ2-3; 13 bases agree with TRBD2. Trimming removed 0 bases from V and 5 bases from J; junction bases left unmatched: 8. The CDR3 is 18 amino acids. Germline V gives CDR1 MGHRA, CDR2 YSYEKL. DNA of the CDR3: TGCGCCAGCAGCCAAGAAGATCGGACTAGCGGGAGAAGAGATACGCAGTATTTT. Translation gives CASSQEDRTSGRRDTQYF.

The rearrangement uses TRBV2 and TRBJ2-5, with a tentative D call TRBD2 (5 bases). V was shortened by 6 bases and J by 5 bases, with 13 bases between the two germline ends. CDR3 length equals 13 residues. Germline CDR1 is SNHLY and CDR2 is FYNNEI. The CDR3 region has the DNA TGTGCCAGCAGCGGGATTCGGCGGGAGACCCAGTACTTC. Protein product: CASSGIRRETQYF.

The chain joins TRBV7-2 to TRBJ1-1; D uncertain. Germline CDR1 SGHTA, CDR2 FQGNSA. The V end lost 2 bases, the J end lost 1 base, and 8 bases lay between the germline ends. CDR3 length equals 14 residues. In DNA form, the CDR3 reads TGTGCCAGCAGCTTATTTCTGGCGAACACTGAAGCTTTCTTT. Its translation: CASSLFLANTEAFF.

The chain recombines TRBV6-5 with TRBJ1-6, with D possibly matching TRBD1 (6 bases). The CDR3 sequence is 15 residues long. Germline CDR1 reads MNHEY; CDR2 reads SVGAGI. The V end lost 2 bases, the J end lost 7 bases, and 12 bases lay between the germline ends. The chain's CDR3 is CASSYPTGQNSPLHF. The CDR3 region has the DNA TGTGCCAGCAGTTACCCAACAGGGCAGAATTCACCCCTCCACTTT.

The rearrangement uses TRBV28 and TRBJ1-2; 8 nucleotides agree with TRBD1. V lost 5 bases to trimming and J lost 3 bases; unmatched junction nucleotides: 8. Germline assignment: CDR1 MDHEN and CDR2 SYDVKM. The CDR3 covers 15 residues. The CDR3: CASSDDRGSDYGYTF. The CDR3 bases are TGTGCCAGCAGTGACGACAGGGGCAGCGACTATGGCTACACCTTC.

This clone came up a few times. This CDR3 is CASSPGTGKIANEKLFF. The CDR3, as DNA: TGTGCCAGCAGCCCCGGTACAGGGAAGATTGCTAATGAAAAACTGTTTTTT. This chain links TRBV28 with TRBJ1-4; D might be TRBD1 (6 bases). V gave up 6 bases and J gave up 3 bases, with 20 bases separating them. CDR1 is MDHEN, CDR2 SYDVKM, per germline. The CDR3 is 17 amino acids.

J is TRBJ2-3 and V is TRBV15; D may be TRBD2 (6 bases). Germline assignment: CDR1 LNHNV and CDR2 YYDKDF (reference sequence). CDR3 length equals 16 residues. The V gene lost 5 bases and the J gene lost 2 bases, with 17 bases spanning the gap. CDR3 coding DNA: TGTGCCACCAGCTATAAAACTAGCCCTTTCACAGATACGCAGTATTTT. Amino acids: CATSYKTSPFTDTQYF.

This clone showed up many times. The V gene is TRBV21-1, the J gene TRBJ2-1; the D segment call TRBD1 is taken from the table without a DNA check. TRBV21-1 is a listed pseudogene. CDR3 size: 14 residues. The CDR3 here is CASSKATEYNEQFF. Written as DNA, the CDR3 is TGTGCCAGCAGCAAAGCTACAGAATACAATGAGCAGTTCTTC.

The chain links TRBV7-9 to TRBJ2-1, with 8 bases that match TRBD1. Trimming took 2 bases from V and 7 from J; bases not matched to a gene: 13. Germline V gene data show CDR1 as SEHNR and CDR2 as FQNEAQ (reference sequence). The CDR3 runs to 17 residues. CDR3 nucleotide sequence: TGTGCCAGCAGCTTATTTCAGTGGCAGGGGGCGCGGAATGAGCAGTTCTTC. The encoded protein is CASSLFQWQGARNEQFF.

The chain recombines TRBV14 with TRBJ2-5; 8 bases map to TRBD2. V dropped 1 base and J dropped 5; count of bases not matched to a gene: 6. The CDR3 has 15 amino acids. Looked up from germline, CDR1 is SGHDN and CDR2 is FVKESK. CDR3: CASSQAGGAPETQYF. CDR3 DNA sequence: TGTGCCAGCAGCCAAGCGGGGGGGGCCCCGGAGACCCAGTACTTC.

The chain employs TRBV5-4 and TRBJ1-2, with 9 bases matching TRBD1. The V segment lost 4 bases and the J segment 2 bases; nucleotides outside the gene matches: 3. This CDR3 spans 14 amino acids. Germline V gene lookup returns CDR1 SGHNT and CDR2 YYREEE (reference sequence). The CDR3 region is CASSRDRENYGYTF. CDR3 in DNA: TGTGCCAGCAGCAGGGACAGGGAGAACTATGGCTACACCTTC.

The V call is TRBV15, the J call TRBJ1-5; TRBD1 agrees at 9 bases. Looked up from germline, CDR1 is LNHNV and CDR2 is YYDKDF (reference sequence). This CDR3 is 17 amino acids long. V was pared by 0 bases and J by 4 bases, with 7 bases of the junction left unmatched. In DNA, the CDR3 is TGTGCCACCAGCAGAGAGGGGACAGGGTCGTCGAATCAGCCCCAGCATTTT. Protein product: CATSREGTGSSNQPQHF.

CDR3 protein: CASSLGPGGNSGANVLTF. CDR3 DNA sequence: TGCGCCAGCAGCTTGGGCCCAGGGGGAAACTCTGGGGCCAACGTCCTGACTTTC. The genes are TRBV5-1 and TRBJ2-6; 7 bases fit TRBD1. The germline V gene has CDR1 SGHRS and CDR2 YFSETQ. CDR3 length: 18 residues. V lost 0 bases and J lost 0; bases outside the gene matches: 6.

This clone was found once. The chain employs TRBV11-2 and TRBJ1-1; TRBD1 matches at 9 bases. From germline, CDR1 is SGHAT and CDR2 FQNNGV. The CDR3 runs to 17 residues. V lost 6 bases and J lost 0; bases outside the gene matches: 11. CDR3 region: CASRRVPGQGLNTEAFF. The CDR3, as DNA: TGTGCCAGCAGACGAGTCCCGGGACAGGGTTTGAACACTGAAGCTTTCTTT.

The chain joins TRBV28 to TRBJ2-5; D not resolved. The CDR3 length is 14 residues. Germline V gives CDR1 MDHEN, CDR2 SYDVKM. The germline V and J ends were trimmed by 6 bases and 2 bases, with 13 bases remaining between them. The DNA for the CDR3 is TGTGCCAGCAGGTTCCTAGATATGCAAGAGACCCAGTACTTC. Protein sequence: CASRFLDMQETQYF.

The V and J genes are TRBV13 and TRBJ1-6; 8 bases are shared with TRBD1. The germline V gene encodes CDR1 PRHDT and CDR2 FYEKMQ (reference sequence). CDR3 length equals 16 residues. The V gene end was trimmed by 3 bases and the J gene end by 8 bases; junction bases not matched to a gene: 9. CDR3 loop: CASSFVDRVGDSPLHF. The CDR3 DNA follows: TGTGCCAGCAGCTTTGTGGACAGGGTGGGAGATTCACCCCTCCACTTT.

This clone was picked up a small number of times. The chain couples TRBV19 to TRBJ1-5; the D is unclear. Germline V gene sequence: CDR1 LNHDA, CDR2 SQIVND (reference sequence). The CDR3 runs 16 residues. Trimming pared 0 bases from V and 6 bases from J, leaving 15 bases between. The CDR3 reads CASSIDHAGSGQPQHF. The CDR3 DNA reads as TGTGCCAGTAGTATAGATCATGCGGGATCCGGTCAGCCCCAGCATTTT.